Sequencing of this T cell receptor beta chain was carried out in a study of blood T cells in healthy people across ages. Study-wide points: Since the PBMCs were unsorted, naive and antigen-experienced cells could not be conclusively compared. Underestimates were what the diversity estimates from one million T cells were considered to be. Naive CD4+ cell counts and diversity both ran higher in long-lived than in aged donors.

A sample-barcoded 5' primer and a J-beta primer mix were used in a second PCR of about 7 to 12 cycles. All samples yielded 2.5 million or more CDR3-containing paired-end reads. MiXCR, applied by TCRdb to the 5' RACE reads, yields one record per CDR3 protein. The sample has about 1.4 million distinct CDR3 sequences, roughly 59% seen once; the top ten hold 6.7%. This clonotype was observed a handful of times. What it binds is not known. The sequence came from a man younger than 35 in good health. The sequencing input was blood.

The CDR3 here is CASSPRQATLNTEAFF. The CDR3 DNA sequence: TGTGCCAGCAGCCCAAGACAGGCTACTCTGAACACTGAAGCTTTCTTT. This chain links TRBV7-8 with TRBJ1-1, with D maybe TRBD1 (6 bases). The germline CDR1 and CDR2 sequences are SGHVS and FQNEAQ. V was shortened by 5 bases and J by 0 bases, with 16 bases between the two germline ends. The CDR3 runs 16 residues.